Following are 10 T cell receptor beta chains from one sample sequenced in a study of blood T cells in healthy people across ages. The authors ran a second PCR of roughly 6 to 12 cycles using a sample-barcoded 5' primer and a J-beta primer mix. From the 5' RACE reads, TCRdb called clonotypes with MiXCR, one entry per CDR3 protein. The table has 350,000 to 450,000 distinct CDR3 sequences, 50% to 60% seen once. The sequenced sample was blood. Receptors originate from a man in his 60s in good health.

On this clonotype itself: A much larger clone sits a single nucleotide away, making a read error possible. The V gene is TRBV30, the J gene TRBJ2-1; the D gene could be TRBD1 or TRBD2 (5 bases each). The DNA end favors TRBJ2-7, so the J call may be wrong. The length of the CDR3 is 14 residues. Germline V gene sequence: CDR1 GTSNPN, CDR2 SVGIG (reference sequence). CDR3 nucleotide sequence: TGTGCCTTCCTTGCCGGACACAGGAGGAATGAGCAGTACTTC. This encodes CAFLAGHRRNEQYF.

The V call is TRBV7-9, the J call TRBJ1-5, with D possibly being TRBD1 (5 bases). Germline values: CDR1 SEHNR, CDR2 FQNEAQ (reference sequence). The CDR3 extends over 17 amino acids. Trimming removed 5 bases at V and 0 bases at J, with 17 bases between. CDR3 amino acids: CASSPRGRKHSNQPQHF. The DNA for the CDR3 is TGTGCCAGCAGCCCTAGGGGCAGAAAACATAGCAATCAGCCCCAGCATTTT.

The gene calls are TRBV7-9 and TRBJ2-1, with 11 bases aligning to TRBD1. CDR3 size: 15 residues. From germline, CDR1 is SEHNR and CDR2 FQNEAQ (reference sequence). With 6 bases clipped from V and 8 bases from J, the junction kept 9 bases outside the gene matches. The CDR3: CASRRTGGIGDEQFF. The CDR3 DNA reads as TGTGCCAGCAGGAGGACAGGGGGCATTGGTGATGAGCAGTTCTTC.

As concerns this clonotype: With a much larger clone just one base away, this may be a read error. The chain uses TRBV2 and TRBJ2-1; a possible D gene is TRBD1 (6 bases). The J call may be in error: the DNA end matches TRBJ2-7 better. Looked up from germline, CDR1 is SNHLY and CDR2 is FYNNEI. The CDR3 has 14 amino acids. The CDR3 nucleotides read TGTGCCAGCAGCGACAGGAGCTCCTACAATGAGCAGTACTTC. This sequence encodes CASSDRSSYNEQYF.

This clonotype was observed a few times. J is TRBJ2-3 and V is TRBV15; 9 bases align to TRBD1. This CDR3 comprises 15 residues. Germline trimming cut 3 bases from V and 4 bases from J; bases unmatched to any gene: 5. CDR1 LNHNV and CDR2 YYDKDF come from the germline V gene (reference sequence). The CDR3 here is CATSRDRTGADTQYF. CDR3 coding DNA: TGTGCCACCAGCAGGGATAGGACAGGGGCAGATACGCAGTATTTT.

This clonotype was detected many times. The chain recombines TRBV29-1 with TRBJ2-6; D is ambiguous. CDR1 SQVTM and CDR2 ANQGSEA come from the germline V gene. CDR3 size: 12 residues. V lost 3 bases, J lost 1 base, and 1 base lay in between. The CDR3 coding sequence is TGCAGCGTTGATTCTGGGGCCAACGTCCTGACTTTC. It codes for CSVDSGANVLTF.

The chain is built from TRBV18 and TRBJ1-2; TRBD1 aligns across 7 bases. V lost 0 bases to trimming and J lost 0 bases; unmatched junction nucleotides: 7. The CDR3 is 17 amino acids. The germline V gene encodes CDR1 KGHSH and CDR2 LQKENI. The CDR3 nucleotides read TGTGCCAGCTCACCACCCGGGACAGCGCGAGCTAACTATGGCTACACCTTC. Protein product: CASSPPGTARANYGYTF.

This chain connects TRBV4-1 to TRBJ1-2; D not resolved. CDR3 length: 15 residues. Germline lookup yields CDR1 MGHRA and CDR2 YSYEKL. The ends were cut back, 4 bases at V and 3 bases at J, with 15 bases in the middle. CDR3 bases: TGCGCCAGCAGCCCAGCCGCCGGGCAGTACTATGGCTACACCTTC. Its protein product is CASSPAAGQYYGYTF.

This rearrangement joins TRBV4-3 to TRBJ2-5; weak D call: TRBD1 (7 bases). V lost 0 bases, J lost 5 bases, and 19 bases lay in between. CDR1 and CDR2 from the germline V gene are LGHNA and YSLEER. The CDR3 contains 17 residues. The CDR3 loop reads CASSQEWEDRLRETQYF. In DNA form, the CDR3 reads TGCGCCAGCAGCCAAGAATGGGAGGACAGGTTGCGGGAGACCCAGTACTTC.

The chain couples TRBV29-1 to TRBJ2-5; 7 bases match TRBD1. The DNA end is a closer match to TRBJ2-7, so the J assignment may be wrong. This CDR3 spans 12 amino acids. Germline CDR1 reads SQVTM; CDR2 reads ANQGSEA. The CDR3 nucleotides are TGCAGCGCTCCGGGACAGATGGGCGAGCAGTACTTC. Translated, it gives CSAPGQMGEQYF.